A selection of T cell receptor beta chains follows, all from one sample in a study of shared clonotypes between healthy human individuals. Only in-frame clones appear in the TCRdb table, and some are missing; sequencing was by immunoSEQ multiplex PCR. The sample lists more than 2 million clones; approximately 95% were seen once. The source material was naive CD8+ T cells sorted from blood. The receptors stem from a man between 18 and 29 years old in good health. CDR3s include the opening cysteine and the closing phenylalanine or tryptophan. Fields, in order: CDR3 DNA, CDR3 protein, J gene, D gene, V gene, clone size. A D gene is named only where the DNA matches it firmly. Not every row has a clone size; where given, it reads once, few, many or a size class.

TGTGCCAGCAGTTCCAGGGACGGGGGTTACACAGATACGCAGTATTTT CASSSRDGGYTDTQYF TRBJ2-3 - TRBV28 -
TGTGCCAGCAGTTTCGGTTGGAGGACTGAAGCTTTCTTT CASSFGWRTEAFF TRBJ1-1 - TRBV28 -
TGTGCCAGCAGCTTACAGGGACAGGGGTCCTACAATGAGCAGTTCTTC CASSLQGQGSYNEQFF TRBJ2-1 TRBD1 TRBV7-2 -
TGTGCCAGCAGTGAACCTCCGCGGCCCTACGAGCAGTACTTC CASSEPPRPYEQYF TRBJ2-7 - TRBV2 -
TGTGCCAGCAGCTCGTTGTTATCGGGGACAGGGGACTATGGCTACACCTTC CASSSLLSGTGDYGYTF TRBJ1-2 TRBD1 TRBV7-2 -
TGTGCCAGCAGTTTATCCCAGACAGCCTACTACGAGCAGTACTTC CASSLSQTAYYEQYF TRBJ2-7 - TRBV27 -
TGTGCCAGCAGCTTTTCGGGCCCGGAGGGTCATGGCTACACCTTC CASSFSGPEGHGYTF TRBJ1-2 - TRBV11-2 -
TGTGCCAGCAGCTGGGGGGAGGGCCTTACAGATACGCAGTATTTT CASSWGEGLTDTQYF TRBJ2-3 TRBD2 TRBV5-4 -
TGTGCCAGCAGTCCAGTCCCGGGACAGGGGGATCAAGAGACCCAGTACTTC CASSPVPGQGDQETQYF TRBJ2-5 TRBD1 TRBV7-9 once
TGCGCCAGCAGCCTGGACGGACAGGGGGCGATGGGCACTGAAGCTTTCTTT CASSLDGQGAMGTEAFF TRBJ1-1 TRBD1 TRBV5-1 -
TGTGCCAGCAGTTACCGGCTAGCGGGGGTCCGCGAGCAGTACTTC CASSYRLAGVREQYF TRBJ2-7 TRBD2 TRBV6-5 -
TGTGCCAGCAGTGAGGACAGGGGGTCTGGAAACACCATATATTTT CASSEDRGSGNTIYF TRBJ1-3 TRBD1 TRBV6-1 -
TGCGCCAGCAGCCAAGTAGCGGGGGAGACCTACGAGCAGTACTTC CASSQVAGETYEQYF TRBJ2-7 TRBD2 TRBV4-1 -
TGTGCCAGCAGTTTAGGACAGGCCTATGGCTACACCTTC CASSLGQAYGYTF TRBJ1-2 TRBD1 TRBV27 -
TGCGCCAGCAGCCACTTAGCGGGAGGTTCCTACAATGAGCAGTTCTTC CASSHLAGGSYNEQFF TRBJ2-1 TRBD2 TRBV4-3 -
TGTGCCAGCAGCTTAGGACAGGGTACCACTGAAGCTTTCTTT CASSLGQGTTEAFF TRBJ1-1 TRBD1 TRBV7-9 -
TGCGCCAGCGGTGGGACGGACTCCTACGAGCAGTACTTC CASGGTDSYEQYF TRBJ2-7 - TRBV5-1 -
TGCGCCAGTGAAAAGGAGCGGGCCCCTGCCAAAAACATTCAGTACTTC CASEKERAPAKNIQYF TRBJ2-4 - TRBV10-1 -